This T cell receptor (beta chain) was sequenced in a study of T cell repertoires in aging, cancer and after chemotherapy. Overall study: Donor ages fell into six groups from 30 or younger up to 70 or older. General study points: Untreated cancer patients had significantly lower blood TCR diversity than age-matched healthy donors. Loss of evenness, beyond lost richness, contributed to age-related TCR diversity decline in cancer patients. Median generation probability rose over the chemotherapy interval in each cancer cohort, suggesting rebound thymic output.

Remarks on this clonotype: What it binds is not known.

The germline V gene has CDR1 MRHNA and CDR2 SNTAGT. The CDR3 covers 14 residues. With 2 bases clipped from V and 4 bases from J, the junction kept 2 bases outside the gene matches. Rearranged V-D-J TRB sequences were amplified with a mixed TRB-A/B primer pool. Each CDR3 protein is one row after TCRdb ran MiXCR on the multiplex PCR reads. This table has around 12,000 distinct CDR3 sequences, 21% appearing once. TCR beta rearrangements were amplified from peripheral blood genomic DNA. V and J are TRBV6-4 and TRBJ2-5, with 9 bases fitting TRBD2. The sample comprised blood. The receptor was isolated from a human donor in good health. CDR3 DNA: TGTGCCAGCAGTGACGGCGGGGGGGCAGAGACCCAGTACTTC. It yields the protein CASSDGGGAETQYF.